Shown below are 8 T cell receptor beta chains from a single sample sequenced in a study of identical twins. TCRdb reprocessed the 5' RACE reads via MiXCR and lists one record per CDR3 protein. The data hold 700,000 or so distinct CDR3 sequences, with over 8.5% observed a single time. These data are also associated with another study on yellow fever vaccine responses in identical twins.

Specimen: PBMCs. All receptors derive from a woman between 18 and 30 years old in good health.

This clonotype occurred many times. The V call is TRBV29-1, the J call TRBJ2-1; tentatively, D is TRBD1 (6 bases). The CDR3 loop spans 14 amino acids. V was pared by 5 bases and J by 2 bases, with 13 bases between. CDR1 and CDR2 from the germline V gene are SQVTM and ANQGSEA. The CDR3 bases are TGCAGCGTTTCCAACAGGGTCCCCTACAATGAGCAGTTCTTC. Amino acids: CSVSNRVPYNEQFF.

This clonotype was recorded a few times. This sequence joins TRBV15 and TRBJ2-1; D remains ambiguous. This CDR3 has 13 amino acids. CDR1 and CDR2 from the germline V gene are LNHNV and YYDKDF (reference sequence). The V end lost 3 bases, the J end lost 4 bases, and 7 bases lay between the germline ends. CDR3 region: CATSSLNYNEQFF. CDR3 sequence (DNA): TGTGCCACCAGCAGCTTGAATTACAATGAGCAGTTCTTC.

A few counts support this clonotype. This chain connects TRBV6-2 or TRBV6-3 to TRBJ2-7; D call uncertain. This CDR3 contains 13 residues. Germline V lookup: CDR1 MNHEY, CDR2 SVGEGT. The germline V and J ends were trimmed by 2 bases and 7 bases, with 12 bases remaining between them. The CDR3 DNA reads TGTGCCAGCAGTTACGAGTCCCCTGAAGAGCAGTACTTC. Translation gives CASSYESPEEQYF.

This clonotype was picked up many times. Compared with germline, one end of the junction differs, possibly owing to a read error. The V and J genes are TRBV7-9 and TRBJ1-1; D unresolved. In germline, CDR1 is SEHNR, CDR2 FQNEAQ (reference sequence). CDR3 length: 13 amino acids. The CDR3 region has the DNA TGTGCCAGCACCTTAGAGGGTTGGACTGAAGCTTTCTTT. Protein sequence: CASTLEGWTEAFF.

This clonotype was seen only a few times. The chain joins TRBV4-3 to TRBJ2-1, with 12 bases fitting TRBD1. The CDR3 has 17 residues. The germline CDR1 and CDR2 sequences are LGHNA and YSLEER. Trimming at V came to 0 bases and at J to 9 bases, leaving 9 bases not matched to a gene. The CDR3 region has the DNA TGCGCCAGCAGCCAAGATAGGGGACAGGGGGCTTGGGGTGAGCAGTTCTTC. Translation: CASSQDRGQGAWGEQFF.

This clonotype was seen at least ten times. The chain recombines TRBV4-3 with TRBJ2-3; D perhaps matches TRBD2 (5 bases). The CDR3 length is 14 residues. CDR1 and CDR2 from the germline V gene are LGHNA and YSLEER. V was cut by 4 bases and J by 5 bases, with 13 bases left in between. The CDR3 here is CASSPQEAGDTQYF. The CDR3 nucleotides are TGCGCCAGCAGCCCTCAGGAGGCGGGAGATACGCAGTATTTT.

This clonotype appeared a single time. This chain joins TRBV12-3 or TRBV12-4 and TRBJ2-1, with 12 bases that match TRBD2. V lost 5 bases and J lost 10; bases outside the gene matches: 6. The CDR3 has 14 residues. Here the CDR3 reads CASSTSGGNGEQFF. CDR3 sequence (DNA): TGTGCCAGCAGTACTAGCGGGGGGAACGGGGAGCAGTTCTTC.

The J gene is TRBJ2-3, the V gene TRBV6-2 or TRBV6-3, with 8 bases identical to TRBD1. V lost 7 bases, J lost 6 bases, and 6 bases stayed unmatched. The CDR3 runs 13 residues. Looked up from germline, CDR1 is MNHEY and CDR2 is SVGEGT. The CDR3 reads CASNNRGADTQYF. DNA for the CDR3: TGTGCCAGCAACAACAGGGGGGCGGATACGCAGTATTTT.